These 3 T cell receptor beta chains were sequenced from one sample in a study of CD8 T cells in Susac syndrome. RNA, at about 0.45 to 1 ug, was reverse transcribed with random hexamers. TCRdb ran MiXCR on the immunoSEQ multiplex PCR reads and lists one entry per CDR3 protein. Here the sample spans about 150,000 distinct CDR3 sequences, 95% being singletons. Input material: CD8+ T cells from PBMCs. These TCRs come from a human donor with multiple sclerosis.

The chain couples TRBV20-1 to TRBJ2-3; TRBD1 or TRBD2 may be the D gene (8 bases each). V shed 1 base and J shed 1 base, with 15 bases lying between them. Germline V CDR1 and CDR2: DFQATT, SNEGSKA (reference sequence). The CDR3 is 16 amino acids. The CDR3 is CSARAGGTGGTDTQYF. CDR3 DNA: TGCAGTGCTAGAGCGGGGGGGACAGGAGGCACAGATACGCAGTATTTT.

The V gene is TRBV5-1, the J gene TRBJ2-7; D possibly matches TRBD1 or TRBD2 (5 bases each). Germline loops: CDR1 SGHRS, CDR2 YFSETQ. The CDR3 is made up of 13 amino acids. V was cut by 2 bases and J by 3 bases, with 9 bases left in between. The CDR3 reads CASSFGTDYEQYF. In DNA form, the CDR3 reads TGCGCCAGCAGCTTCGGGACGGACTACGAGCAGTACTTC. The whole variable domain, remainder taken from reference TRBV5-1 and TRBJ2-7, is KAGVTQTPRYLIKTRGQQVTLSCSPISGHRSVSWYQQTPGQGLQFLFEYFSETQRNKGNFPGRFSGRQFSNSRSEMNVSTLELGDSALYLCASSFGTDYEQYFGPGTRLTVT.

The chain recombines TRBV6-5 with TRBJ2-1; 7 bases fit TRBD2. The CDR3 loop spans 16 amino acids. V was pared by 0 bases and J by 3 bases, with 5 bases of the junction left unmatched. CDR1 MNHEY and CDR2 SVGAGI come from the germline V gene. As DNA, the CDR3 is TGTGCCAGCAGTTACTCCCCCGGGACTAACTACAATGAGCAGTTCTTC. It specifies CASSYSPGTNYNEQFF.